These 4 T cell receptor beta chains originate from one sample sequenced in a study of T cells in Graves' hyperthyroidism and ophthalmopathy. Amplified regions were TCR beta CDR3 sequences from RNA transcripts. First-round RT-PCR targeting the TCR CDR3 was performed with the HTBI primer set. TCRdb passed the multiplex PCR reads through MiXCR, listing each CDR3 protein once. This table has roughly 500,000 distinct CDR3 sequences, roughly 50% appearing once. The sample taken for sequencing was peripheral blood or thyroid tissue (not recorded which). These receptor sequences come from an adult woman with Graves' disease, either hyperthyroidism or ophthalmopathy (not recorded which).

This clonotype was seen a handful of times. This chain joins TRBV10-3 and TRBJ1-2; D may be TRBD1 (5 bases). Germline-derived CDR1 and CDR2 are ENHRY and SYGVKD. Between the trimmed V and J ends, which lost 8 bases and 2 bases, there was a span of 18 bases. The CDR3 consists of 15 residues. The CDR3 reads CAIGGFGATNYGYTF. The DNA of the CDR3 is TGTGCCATCGGGGGTTTCGGAGCAACGAACTATGGCTACACCTTC.

This clonotype has a single count. No conserved phenylalanine or tryptophan ends this CDR3, so it is likely a read error. The J gene is TRBJ1-2, the V gene TRBV7-2; the D is unclear. CDR1 and CDR2 (germline): SGHTA, FQGNSA. This CDR3 is 12 amino acids long. V lost 3 bases and J lost 4, with 6 bases in between. The CDR3 region is CTSSFGRYGYTL. CDR3 in DNA: TGTACCAGCAGCTTCGGGCGCTATGGCTACACCCTC.

This clonotype was seen just once. At one of its ends the junction is not consistent with the germline gene, which may arise from a read error. The chain uses TRBV10-3 and TRBJ1-1, with D possibly TRBD1 on 5 matching bases. The CDR3 runs 14 residues. The germline gives CDR1 ENHRY, CDR2 SYGVKD. CDR3 in amino acids: CATSESVRDTEAFF. The CDR3, as DNA: TGTGCCACCAGTGAGTCCGTCAGGGACACTGAAGCTTTCTTT.

The rearrangement links TRBV6-5 to TRBJ1-1; 11 nucleotides agree with TRBD1. CDR1 is MNHEY, CDR2 SVGAGI, per germline. CDR3 length equals 14 residues. V gave up 5 bases and J gave up 9 bases; unmatched junction bases: 8. The CDR3 here is CASSPGQGVSKAFF. The CDR3 DNA sequence: TGTGCCAGCAGTCCGGGACAGGGGGTTTCTAAAGCTTTCTTT.